This TCR beta chain derives from a study of blood T cell repertoires in COVID-19. V dropped 4 bases and J dropped 5 bases, with 24 bases sitting between them. Per the germline V gene, CDR1 is LGHNA and CDR2 is YNFKEQ. There are 18 residues in the CDR3. TCRdb's copy holds only in-frame clones and misses some; the assay was immunoSEQ multiplex PCR. The profile shows over 100,000 clones, about four fifths of them singletons. The chain combines TRBV4-2 with TRBJ2-1; tentative D call: TRBD1 (7 bases). The sequenced material came from peripheral blood. The TCR was taken from a man in his 60s with acute or convalescent COVID-19. DNA of the CDR3: TGTGCCAGCAGCCGGAACCAGGGGGGCAGGGGTGAGGACAATGAGCAGTTCTTC. It encodes CASSRNQGGRGEDNEQFF.